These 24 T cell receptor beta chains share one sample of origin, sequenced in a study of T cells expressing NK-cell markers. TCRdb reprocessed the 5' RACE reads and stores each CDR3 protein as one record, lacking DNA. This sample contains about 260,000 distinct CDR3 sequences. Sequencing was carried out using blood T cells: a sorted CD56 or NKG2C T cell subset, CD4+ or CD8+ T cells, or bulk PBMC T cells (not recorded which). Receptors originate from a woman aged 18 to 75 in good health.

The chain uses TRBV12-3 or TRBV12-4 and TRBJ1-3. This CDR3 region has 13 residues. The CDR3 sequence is CASSSRTLGTIYF.

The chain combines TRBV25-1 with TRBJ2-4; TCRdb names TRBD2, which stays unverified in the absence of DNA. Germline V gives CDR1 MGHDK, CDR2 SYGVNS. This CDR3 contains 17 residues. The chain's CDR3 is CASSEYLLEGAGNIQYF.

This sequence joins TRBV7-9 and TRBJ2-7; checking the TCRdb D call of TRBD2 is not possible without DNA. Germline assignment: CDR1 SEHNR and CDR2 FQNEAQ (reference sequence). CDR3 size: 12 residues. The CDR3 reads CASSLEVPPWYF.

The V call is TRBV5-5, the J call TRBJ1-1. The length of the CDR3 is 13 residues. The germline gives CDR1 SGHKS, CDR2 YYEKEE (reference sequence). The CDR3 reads CASSLQSNTEAFF.

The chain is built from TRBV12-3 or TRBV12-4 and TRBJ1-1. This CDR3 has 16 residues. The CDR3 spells CASSSSRPTMNTEAFF.

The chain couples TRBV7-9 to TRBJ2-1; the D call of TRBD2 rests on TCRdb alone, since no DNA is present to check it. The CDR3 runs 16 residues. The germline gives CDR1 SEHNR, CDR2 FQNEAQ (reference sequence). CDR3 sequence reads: CASSVGLAGGFGEQFF.

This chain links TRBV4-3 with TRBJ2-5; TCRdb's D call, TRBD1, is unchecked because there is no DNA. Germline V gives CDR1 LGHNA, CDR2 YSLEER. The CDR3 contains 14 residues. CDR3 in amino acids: CASSPYRGQETQYF.

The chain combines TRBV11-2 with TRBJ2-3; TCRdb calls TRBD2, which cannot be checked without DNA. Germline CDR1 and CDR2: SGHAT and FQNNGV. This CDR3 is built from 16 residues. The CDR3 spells CASSVGLAVNTDTQYF.

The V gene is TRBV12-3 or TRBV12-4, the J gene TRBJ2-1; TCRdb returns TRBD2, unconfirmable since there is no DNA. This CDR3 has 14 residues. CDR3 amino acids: CASSHGLDYNEQFF.

CDR3 in amino acids: CASSLVPESGWAFF. The gene calls are TRBV5-1 and TRBJ2-1; TCRdb lists TRBD2, though no DNA is available to test this call. Germline CDR1 is SGHRS and CDR2 is YFSETQ. The CDR3 runs to 14 residues.

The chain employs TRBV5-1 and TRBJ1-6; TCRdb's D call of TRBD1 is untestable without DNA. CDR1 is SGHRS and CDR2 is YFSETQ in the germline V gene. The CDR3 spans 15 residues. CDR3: CASSLDGHHDSPLHF.

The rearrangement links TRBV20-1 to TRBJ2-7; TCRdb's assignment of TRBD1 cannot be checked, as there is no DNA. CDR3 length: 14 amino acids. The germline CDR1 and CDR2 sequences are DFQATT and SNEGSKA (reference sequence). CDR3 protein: CSARSTGPPFEQYF.

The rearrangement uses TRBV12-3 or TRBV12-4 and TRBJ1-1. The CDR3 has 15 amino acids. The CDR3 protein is CASSLYEVLNTEAFF.

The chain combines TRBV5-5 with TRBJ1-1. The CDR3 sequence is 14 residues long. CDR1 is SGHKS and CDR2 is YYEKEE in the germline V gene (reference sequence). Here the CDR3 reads CASSSRGGWTEAFF.

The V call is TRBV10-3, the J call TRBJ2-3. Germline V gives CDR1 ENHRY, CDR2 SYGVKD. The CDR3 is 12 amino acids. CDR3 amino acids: CATRESTDTQYF.

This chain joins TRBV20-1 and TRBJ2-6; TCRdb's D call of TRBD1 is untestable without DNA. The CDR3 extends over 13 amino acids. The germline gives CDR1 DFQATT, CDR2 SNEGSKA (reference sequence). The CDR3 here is CSADRGGANVLTF.

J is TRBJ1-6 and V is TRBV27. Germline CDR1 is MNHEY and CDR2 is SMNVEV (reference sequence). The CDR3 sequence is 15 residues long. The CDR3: CASGKTVSYNSPLHF.

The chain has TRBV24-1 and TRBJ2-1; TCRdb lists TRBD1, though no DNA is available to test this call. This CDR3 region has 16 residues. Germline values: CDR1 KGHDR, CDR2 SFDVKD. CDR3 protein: CATSDLRGQGLNEQFF.

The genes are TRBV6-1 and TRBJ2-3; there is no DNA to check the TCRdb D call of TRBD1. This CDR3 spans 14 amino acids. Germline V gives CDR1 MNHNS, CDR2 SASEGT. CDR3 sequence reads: CASSERGATDTQYF.

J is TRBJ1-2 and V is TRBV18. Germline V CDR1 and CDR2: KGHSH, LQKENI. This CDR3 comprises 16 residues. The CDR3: CASSREKAGEYDGYTF.

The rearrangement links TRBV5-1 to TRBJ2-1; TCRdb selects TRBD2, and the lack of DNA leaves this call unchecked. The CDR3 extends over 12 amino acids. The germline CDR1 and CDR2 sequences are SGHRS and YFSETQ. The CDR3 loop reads CASSLVGGEQFF.

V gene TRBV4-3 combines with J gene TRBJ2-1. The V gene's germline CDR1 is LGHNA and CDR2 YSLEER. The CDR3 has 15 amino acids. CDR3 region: CASSQARTYFYEQFF.

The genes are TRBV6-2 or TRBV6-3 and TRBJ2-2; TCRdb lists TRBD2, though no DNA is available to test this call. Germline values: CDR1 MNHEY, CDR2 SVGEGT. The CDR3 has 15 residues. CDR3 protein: CASCREPLPAGELFF.

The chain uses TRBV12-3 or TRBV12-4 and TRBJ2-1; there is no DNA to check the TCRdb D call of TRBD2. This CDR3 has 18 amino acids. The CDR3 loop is CASSPPPKLAGAYNEQFF.